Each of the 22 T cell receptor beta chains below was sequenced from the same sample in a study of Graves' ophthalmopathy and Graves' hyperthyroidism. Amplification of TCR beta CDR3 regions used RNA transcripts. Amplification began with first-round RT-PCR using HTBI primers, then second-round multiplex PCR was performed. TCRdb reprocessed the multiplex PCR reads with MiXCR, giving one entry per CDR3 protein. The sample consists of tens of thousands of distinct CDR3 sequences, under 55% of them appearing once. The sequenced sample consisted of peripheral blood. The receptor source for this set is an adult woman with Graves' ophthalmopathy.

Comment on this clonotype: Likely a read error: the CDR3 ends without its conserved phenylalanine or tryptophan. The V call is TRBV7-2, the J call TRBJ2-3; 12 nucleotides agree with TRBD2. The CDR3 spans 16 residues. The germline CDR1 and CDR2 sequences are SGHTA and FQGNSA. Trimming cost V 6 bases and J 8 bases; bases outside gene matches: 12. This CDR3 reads CASSSASGRGRGTQYC. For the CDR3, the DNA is TGTGCCAGCAGTTCCGCTAGCGGGAGGGGGAGGGGTACGCAGTATTGT.

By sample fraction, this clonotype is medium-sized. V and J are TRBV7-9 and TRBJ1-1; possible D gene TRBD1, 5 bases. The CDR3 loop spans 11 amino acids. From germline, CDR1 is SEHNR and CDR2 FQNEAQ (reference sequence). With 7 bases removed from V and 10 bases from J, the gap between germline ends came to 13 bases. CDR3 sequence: CASTSGQGAFF. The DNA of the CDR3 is TGTGCCAGCACCTCCGGCCAGGGAGCTTTCTTT.

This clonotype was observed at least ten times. The CDR3 reads CASSWGRATGELFF. The CDR3 bases are TGTGCCAGCAGTTGGGGCAGGGCCACCGGGGAGCTGTTTTTT. V is TRBV28 and J is TRBJ2-2; weak D call: TRBD1 (5 bases). Trimming left V 4 bases short and J 4 bases short, with 10 bases between. The germline CDR1 and CDR2 sequences are MDHEN and SYDVKM. The CDR3 runs 14 residues.

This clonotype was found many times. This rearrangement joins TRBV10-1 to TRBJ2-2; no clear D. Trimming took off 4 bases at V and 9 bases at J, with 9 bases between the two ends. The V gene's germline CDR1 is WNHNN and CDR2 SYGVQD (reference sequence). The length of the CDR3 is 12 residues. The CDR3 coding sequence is TGCGCCAGCAGTGTTAACAGCCGGGAGCTGTTTTTT. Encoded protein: CASSVNSRELFF.

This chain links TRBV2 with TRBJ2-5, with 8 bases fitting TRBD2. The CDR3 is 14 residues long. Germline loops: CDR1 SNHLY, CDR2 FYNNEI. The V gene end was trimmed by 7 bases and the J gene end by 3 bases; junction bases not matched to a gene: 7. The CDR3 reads CASKIGGGKETQYF. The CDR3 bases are TGTGCCAGCAAGATAGGCGGGGGGAAAGAGACCCAGTACTTC.

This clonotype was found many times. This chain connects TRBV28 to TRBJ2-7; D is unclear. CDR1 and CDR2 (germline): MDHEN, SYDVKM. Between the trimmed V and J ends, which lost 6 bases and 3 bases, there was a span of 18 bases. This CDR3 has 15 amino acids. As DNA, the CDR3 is TGTGCCAGCAGCAAACAACTTACCCCTTACTACGAGCAGTACTTC. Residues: CASSKQLTPYYEQYF.

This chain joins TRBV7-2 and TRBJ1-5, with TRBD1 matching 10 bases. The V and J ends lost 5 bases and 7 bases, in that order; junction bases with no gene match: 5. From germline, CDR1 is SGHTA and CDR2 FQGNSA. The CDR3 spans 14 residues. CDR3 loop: CASSPGDRGQPQHF. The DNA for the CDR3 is TGTGCCAGCAGCCCGGGGGACAGGGGACAGCCCCAGCATTTT.

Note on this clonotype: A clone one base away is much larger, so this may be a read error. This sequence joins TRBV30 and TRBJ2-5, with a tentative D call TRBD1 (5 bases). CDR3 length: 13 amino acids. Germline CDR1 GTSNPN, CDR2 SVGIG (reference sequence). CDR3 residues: CAWSVREQETEYF. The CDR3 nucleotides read TGTGCCTGGAGTGTCAGGGAACAAGAGACCGAGTACTTC. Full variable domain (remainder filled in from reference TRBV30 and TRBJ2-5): SQTIHQWPATLVQPVGSPLSLECTVEGTSNPNLYWYRQAAGRGLQLLFYSVGIGQISSEVPQNLSASRPQDRQFILSSKKLLLSDSGFYLCAWSVREQETEYFGPGTRLLVL.

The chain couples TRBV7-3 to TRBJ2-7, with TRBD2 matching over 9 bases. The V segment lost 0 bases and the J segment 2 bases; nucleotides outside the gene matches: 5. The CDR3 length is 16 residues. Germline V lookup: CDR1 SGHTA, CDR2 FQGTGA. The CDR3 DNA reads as TGTGCCAGCAGCTTAACGGTTACTAGCGGGCCCTACGAGCAGTACTTC. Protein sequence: CASSLTVTSGPYEQYF.

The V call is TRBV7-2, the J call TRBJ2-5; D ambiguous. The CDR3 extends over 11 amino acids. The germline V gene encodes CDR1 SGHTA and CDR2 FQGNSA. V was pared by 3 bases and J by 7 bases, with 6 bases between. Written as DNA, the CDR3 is TGTGCCAGCAGCTTGGCTGTGACCCAGTACTTC. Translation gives CASSLAVTQYF. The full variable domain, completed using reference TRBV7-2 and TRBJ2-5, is GAGVSQSPSNKVTEKGKDVELRCDPISGHTALYWYRQSLGQGLEFLIYFQGNSAPDKSGLPSDRFSAERTGGSVSTLTIQRTQQEDSAVYLCASSLAVTQYFGPGTRLLVL.

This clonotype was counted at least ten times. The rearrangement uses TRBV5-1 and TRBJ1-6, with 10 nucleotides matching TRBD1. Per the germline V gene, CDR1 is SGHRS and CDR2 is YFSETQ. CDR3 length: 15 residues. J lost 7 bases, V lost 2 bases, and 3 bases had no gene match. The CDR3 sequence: CASSFGTGVNSPLHF. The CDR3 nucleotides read TGCGCCAGCAGCTTCGGGACAGGGGTCAATTCACCCCTCCACTTT.

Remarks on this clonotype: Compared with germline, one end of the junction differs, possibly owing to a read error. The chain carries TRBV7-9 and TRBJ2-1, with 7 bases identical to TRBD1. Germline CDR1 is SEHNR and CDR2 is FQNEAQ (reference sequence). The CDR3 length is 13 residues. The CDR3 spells CAGSWGQRGEQFF. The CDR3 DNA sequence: TGCGCCGGCAGCTGGGGACAGAGGGGTGAGCAGTTCTTC.

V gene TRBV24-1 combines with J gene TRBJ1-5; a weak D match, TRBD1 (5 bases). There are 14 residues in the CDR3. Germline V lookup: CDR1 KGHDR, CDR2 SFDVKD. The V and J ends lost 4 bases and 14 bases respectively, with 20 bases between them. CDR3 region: CATSDHRGADNEHF. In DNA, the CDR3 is TGTGCCACCAGTGACCACCGGGGAGCGGACAATGAGCATTTT.

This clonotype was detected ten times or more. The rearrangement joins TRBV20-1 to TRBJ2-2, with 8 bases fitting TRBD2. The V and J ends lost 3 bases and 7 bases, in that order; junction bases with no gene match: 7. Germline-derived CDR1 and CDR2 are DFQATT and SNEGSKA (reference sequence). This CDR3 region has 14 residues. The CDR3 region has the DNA TGCAGTGCTAGTAAGACTAGCGTCGGCGGGGAGCTGTTTTTT. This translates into CSASKTSVGGELFF.

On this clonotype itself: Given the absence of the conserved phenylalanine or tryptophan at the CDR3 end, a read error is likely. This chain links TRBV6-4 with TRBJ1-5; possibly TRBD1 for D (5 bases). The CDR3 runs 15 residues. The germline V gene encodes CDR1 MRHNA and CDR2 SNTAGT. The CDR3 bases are TGTGCCAGCAGTGACCCAGGGATAGACAATCGGCCCCAGCATTCT. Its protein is CASSDPGIDNRPQHS.

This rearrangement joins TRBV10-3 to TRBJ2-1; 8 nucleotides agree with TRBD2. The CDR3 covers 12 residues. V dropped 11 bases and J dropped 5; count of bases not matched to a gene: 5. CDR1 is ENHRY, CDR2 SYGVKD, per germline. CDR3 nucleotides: TGTGCCTTACTAGCGGAACACAATGAGCAGTTCTTC. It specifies CALLAEHNEQFF.

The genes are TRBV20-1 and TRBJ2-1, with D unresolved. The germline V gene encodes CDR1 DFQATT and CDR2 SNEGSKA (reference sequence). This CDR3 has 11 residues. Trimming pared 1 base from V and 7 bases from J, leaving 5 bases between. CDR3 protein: CSARGMNEQFF. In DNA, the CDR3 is TGCAGTGCTAGAGGGATGAATGAGCAGTTCTTC.

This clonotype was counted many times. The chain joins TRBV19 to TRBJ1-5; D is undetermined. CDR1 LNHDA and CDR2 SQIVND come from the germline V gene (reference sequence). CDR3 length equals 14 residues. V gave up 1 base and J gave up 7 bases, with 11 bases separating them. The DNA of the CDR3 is TGTGCCAGTAGTATAGGTATGCCGGCGCAGCCCCAGCATTTT. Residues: CASSIGMPAQPQHF. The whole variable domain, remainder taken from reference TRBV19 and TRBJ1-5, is DGGITQSPKYLFRKEGQNVTLSCEQNLNHDAMYWYRQDPGQGLRLIYYSQIVNDFQKGDIAEGYSVSREKKESFPLTVTSAQKNPTAFYLCASSIGMPAQPQHFGDGTRLSIL.

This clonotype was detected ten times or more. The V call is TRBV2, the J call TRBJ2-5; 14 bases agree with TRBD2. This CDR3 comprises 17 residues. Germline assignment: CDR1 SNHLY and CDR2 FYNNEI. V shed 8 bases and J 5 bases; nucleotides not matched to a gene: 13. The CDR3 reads CASRGGLAGGTGETQYF. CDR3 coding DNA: TGTGCCAGCCGGGGAGGACTAGCGGGAGGTACGGGGGAGACCCAGTACTTC.

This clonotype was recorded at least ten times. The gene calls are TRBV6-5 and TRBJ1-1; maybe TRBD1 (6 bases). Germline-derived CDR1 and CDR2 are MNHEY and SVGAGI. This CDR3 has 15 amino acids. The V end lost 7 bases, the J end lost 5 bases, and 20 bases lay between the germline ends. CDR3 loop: CASTPNRGPGTEAFF. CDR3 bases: TGTGCCAGCACCCCAAATCGGGGGCCGGGAACTGAAGCTTTCTTT.

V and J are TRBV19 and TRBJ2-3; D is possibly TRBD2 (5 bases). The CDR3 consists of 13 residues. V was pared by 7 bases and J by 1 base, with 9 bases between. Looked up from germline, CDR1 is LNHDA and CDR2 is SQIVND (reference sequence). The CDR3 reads CASKVGGTDTQYF. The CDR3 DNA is TGTGCCAGTAAAGTGGGAGGCACAGATACGCAGTATTTT.

CDR3 in DNA: TGTGCCTGGAGTCTCAATCCAGGGCAGCCCCAGCATTTT. Translation gives CAWSLNPGQPQHF. The J gene is TRBJ1-5, the V gene TRBV30, with D possibly being TRBD1 (5 bases). CDR1 GTSNPN and CDR2 SVGIG come from the germline V gene (reference sequence). The CDR3 has 13 residues. The V and J ends lost 2 bases and 7 bases respectively, with 12 bases between them.